One T cell receptor (beta chain) is described in this entry. The sample is drawn from a study of blood T cell repertoires in COVID-19. TCRdb's copy holds only in-frame clones and misses some; the assay was immunoSEQ multiplex PCR. The sample carries 150,000 to 200,000 clones, about 86% recorded once. This CDR3 spans 16 amino acids. Trimming removed 1 base at V and 1 base at J, with 10 bases between. CDR1 SGHVS and CDR2 FQNEAQ come from the germline V gene. The gene calls are TRBV7-8 and TRBJ2-2, with D possibly matching TRBD1 (5 bases). This clonotype originated in a man younger than 30 with acute or convalescent COVID-19. Sequencing was performed on peripheral blood. The CDR3 bases are TGTGCCAGCAGCTTAGATGGGGCCCTGAACACCGGGGAGCTGTTTTTT. It is translated as CASSLDGALNTGELFF.